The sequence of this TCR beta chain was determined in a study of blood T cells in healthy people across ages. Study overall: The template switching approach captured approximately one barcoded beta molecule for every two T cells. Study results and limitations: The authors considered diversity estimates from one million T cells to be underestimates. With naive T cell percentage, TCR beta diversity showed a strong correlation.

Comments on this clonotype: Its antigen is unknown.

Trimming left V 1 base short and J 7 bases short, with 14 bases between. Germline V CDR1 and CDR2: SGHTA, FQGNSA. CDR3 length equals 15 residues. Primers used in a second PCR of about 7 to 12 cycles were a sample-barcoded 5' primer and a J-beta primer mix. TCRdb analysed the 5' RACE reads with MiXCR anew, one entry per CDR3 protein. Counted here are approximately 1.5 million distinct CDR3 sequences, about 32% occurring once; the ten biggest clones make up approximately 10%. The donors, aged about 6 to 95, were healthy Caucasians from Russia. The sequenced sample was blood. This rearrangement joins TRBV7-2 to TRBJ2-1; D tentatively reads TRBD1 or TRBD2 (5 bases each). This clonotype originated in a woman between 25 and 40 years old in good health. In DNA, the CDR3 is TGTGCCAGCAGCTTAGTGGTTGGGACCCAGAATGAGCAGTTCTTC. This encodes CASSLVVGTQNEQFF.